These T cell receptor beta chains were read from a single sample in a study of shared clonotypes between healthy human individuals. Libraries were prepared by immunoSEQ multiplex PCR; TCRdb keeps only in-frame clonotypes and omits some of them. This table has roughly 2,000,000 clones, around 96% appearing once. The sample taken for sequencing was naive CD8+ T cells sorted from blood. These receptors were obtained from a man younger than 35 in good health. Both conserved end residues are part of each CDR3. The D gene is left open where the match is weak. The listing skips clone size in some rows; elsewhere it reads once, few, many or a size class.

J: TRBJ1-2
V: TRBV19
size: .
D: .
DNA: TGTGCCAGTAGTCGACCTCAGGACGGGGACTATGGCTACACCTTC
CDR3: CASSRPQDGDYGYTF

J: TRBJ2-3
V: TRBV5-1
size: .
D: .
DNA: TGCGCCAGCAGCCCCCTCGTAGATACGCAGTATTTT
CDR3: CASSPLVDTQYF

J: TRBJ1-5
V: TRBV4-1
size: .
D: .
DNA: TGCGCCAGCAGCCAAGAGGAGGGTTTGTGGAATCAGCCCCAGCATTTT
CDR3: CASSQEEGLWNQPQHF

J: TRBJ1-2
V: TRBV10-2
size: .
D: .
DNA: TGCGCCAGCAGTGATCTAGCTAACTATGGCTACACCTTC
CDR3: CASSDLANYGYTF

J: TRBJ2-3
V: TRBV5-4
size: .
D: .
DNA: TGTGCCAGCAGCTTGGACCGAATCACAGATACGCAGTATTTT
CDR3: CASSLDRITDTQYF

J: TRBJ2-5
V: TRBV14
size: once
D: TRBD2
DNA: TGTGCCAGCAGCCAAGATCAGGGATACTTAGCGGGAGGGCCCTTGACGACCCAGTACTTC
CDR3: CASSQDQGYLAGGPLTTQYF

J: TRBJ2-1
V: TRBV29-1
size: .
D: .
DNA: TGCAGCGCGGGATTACAACTGGGGAATGAGCAGTTCTTC
CDR3: CSAGLQLGNEQFF

J: TRBJ2-2
V: TRBV18
size: .
D: .
DNA: TGTGCCAGCTCACCACCTACCACCGGGGAGCTGTTTTTT
CDR3: CASSPPTTGELFF

J: TRBJ1-2
V: TRBV28
size: .
D: TRBD1
DNA: TGTGCCAGCAGTTCGCCCGACAGGGCCTATGGCTACACCTTC
CDR3: CASSSPDRAYGYTF

J: TRBJ1-5
V: TRBV28
size: .
D: TRBD1
DNA: TGTGCCAGCAGAGAGCAGGGGGTAGGTCAGCCCCAGCATTTT
CDR3: CASREQGVGQPQHF

J: TRBJ2-5
V: TRBV19
size: .
D: .
DNA: TGTGCCAGTAGTGACGACTTCGAAGAGACCCAGTACTTC
CDR3: CASSDDFEETQYF

J: TRBJ2-3
V: TRBV9
size: .
D: TRBD2
DNA: TGTGCCAGCAACCCTAGCGGGACTAGCACAGATACGCAGTATTTT
CDR3: CASNPSGTSTDTQYF

J: TRBJ1-1
V: TRBV5-1
size: once
D: .
DNA: TGCGCCAGCAGCTTGGAAAGGCCGAACACTGAAGCTTTCTTT
CDR3: CASSLERPNTEAFF

J: TRBJ2-1
V: TRBV28
size: .
D: .
DNA: TGTGCCAGCAGTTTCCAGGGTTCAGCGTGGAATGAGCAGTTCTTC
CDR3: CASSFQGSAWNEQFF

J: TRBJ2-7
V: TRBV28
size: .
D: .
DNA: TGTGCCAGCAGTTCCCGGGGCCCCCTCTTCTACGAGCAGTACTTC
CDR3: CASSSRGPLFYEQYF

J: TRBJ1-1
V: TRBV7-9
size: once
D: .
DNA: TGTGCCAGCAGCTTAGGTGAAATCAACACTGAAGCTTTCTTT
CDR3: CASSLGEINTEAFF

J: TRBJ2-7
V: TRBV27
size: .
D: .
DNA: TGTGCCAGCAGTTACGGACAACTCTACGAGCAGTACTTC
CDR3: CASSYGQLYEQYF

J: TRBJ2-3
V: TRBV4-1
size: .
D: TRBD2
DNA: TGCGCCAGCAGCCAAGGCGTAGCGGGAGGATACACAGATACGCAGTATTTT
CDR3: CASSQGVAGGYTDTQYF

J: TRBJ2-7
V: TRBV15
size: once
D: .
DNA: TGTGCCACCAGCAATCCCTCCGGGGCCGAGCAGTACTTC
CDR3: CATSNPSGAEQYF

J: TRBJ2-2
V: TRBV4-1
size: few
D: .
DNA: TGCGCCAGCAGCCAAGTAGAGAACACCGGGGAGCTGTTTTTT
CDR3: CASSQVENTGELFF

J: TRBJ2-7
V: TRBV30
size: .
D: TRBD1
DNA: TGTGCCTGGGGACAGGGGGCGGGAGAGCAGTACTTC
CDR3: CAWGQGAGEQYF

J: TRBJ1-2
V: TRBV5-6
size: .
D: .
DNA: TGTGCCAGCAGCTTGACAGGGTGGTCCAAAAGTGGCTACACCTTC
CDR3: CASSLTGWSKSGYTF

J: TRBJ2-7
V: TRBV11-2
size: .
D: TRBD1
DNA: TGTGCCAGCAGCATGGGACAGTCCTACGAGCAGTACTTC
CDR3: CASSMGQSYEQYF

J: TRBJ2-1
V: TRBV6-6
size: .
D: TRBD1
DNA: TGTGCCACGGGAGACAGGGGCAATGAGCAGTTCTTC
CDR3: CATGDRGNEQFF

J: TRBJ1-3
V: TRBV6-1
size: .
D: .
DNA: TGTGCCAGCAGTGATCAGAGCTCTGGAAACACCATATATTTT
CDR3: CASSDQSSGNTIYF

J: TRBJ1-1
V: TRBV6-1
size: few
D: .
DNA: TGTGCCAGCAGTGAAAATAATGAAGCTTTCTTT
CDR3: CASSENNEAFF

J: TRBJ1-2
V: TRBV28
size: .
D: .
DNA: TGTGCCAGCACCCCAGGGGCCTATGGCTACACCTTC
CDR3: CASTPGAYGYTF

J: TRBJ2-7
V: TRBV5-1
size: .
D: .
DNA: TGCGCCAGCAGATCGGACCAATCCTACGAGCAGTACTTC
CDR3: CASRSDQSYEQYF

J: TRBJ1-6
V: TRBV4-2
size: once
D: .
DNA: TGTGCCAGCAGCCAAGAAGGCCCCGGGGCCGAGAGCTCCTATAATTCACCCCTCCACTTT
CDR3: CASSQEGPGAESSYNSPLHF

J: TRBJ2-7
V: TRBV9
size: .
D: .
DNA: TGTGCCAGCAGCGTTGAACAGGGAGGGCCCCTAAGCGAGCAGTACTTC
CDR3: CASSVEQGGPLSEQYF

J: TRBJ2-1
V: TRBV30
size: .
D: .
DNA: TGTGCCTGGAGTGAAGTAAAGGAGCAGTTCTTC
CDR3: CAWSEVKEQFF

J: TRBJ2-3
V: TRBV9
size: once
D: .
DNA: TGTGCCAGCAGCCACTCTCCCCAAGGGGCAGCTAGCACAGATACGCAGTATTTT
CDR3: CASSHSPQGAASTDTQYF

J: TRBJ1-2
V: TRBV29-1
size: .
D: TRBD1
DNA: TGCAGCGTTGGACAGGGAGGCTATGGCTACACCTTC
CDR3: CSVGQGGYGYTF

J: TRBJ2-1
V: TRBV5-1
size: .
D: TRBD2
DNA: TGCGCCAGCAGCTTGGTACCTAGCGGGACGTACAATGAGCAGTTCTTC
CDR3: CASSLVPSGTYNEQFF

J: TRBJ2-3
V: TRBV7-9
size: .
D: .
DNA: TGTGCCAGCAGCTTTGGGCAGGGCGGCGCAGATACGCAGTATTTT
CDR3: CASSFGQGGADTQYF

J: TRBJ1-2
V: TRBV5-5
size: .
D: .
DNA: TGTGCCAGCGGGGGGGACGACACAGCTAACTATGGCTACACCTTC
CDR3: CASGGDDTANYGYTF

J: TRBJ2-7
V: TRBV6-6
size: .
D: .
DNA: TGTGCCAGCAGCGCCGCTGACAGCTACGAGCAGTACTTC
CDR3: CASSAADSYEQYF

J: TRBJ2-2
V: TRBV7-9
size: .
D: .
DNA: TGTGCCGGATCGTTGGGGACCGGGGAGCTGTTTTTT
CDR3: CAGSLGTGELFF

J: TRBJ2-1
V: TRBV19
size: .
D: TRBD2
DNA: TGTGCCAGTAGTATTTGGGCTAGCGGGGGTAGGGGTTACAATGAGCAGTTCTTC
CDR3: CASSIWASGGRGYNEQFF

J: TRBJ1-1
V: TRBV29-1
size: .
D: TRBD1
DNA: TGCAGCGTTTCACAGGGGGGTGAAGCTTTCTTT
CDR3: CSVSQGGEAFF

J: TRBJ2-7
V: TRBV6-1
size: .
D: .
DNA: TGTGCCAGCAGTGAACTGGGCCGGGAAGAGTACTTC
CDR3: CASSELGREEYF

J: TRBJ1-2
V: TRBV30
size: .
D: .
DNA: TGTGCCTGGAATTATCAGGCGCGCTATGGCTACACCTTC
CDR3: CAWNYQARYGYTF

J: TRBJ1-6
V: TRBV6-5
size: .
D: TRBD1
DNA: TGTGCCAGCAGCCCGGGACAGGGGGCGCGACCCCTCCACTTT
CDR3: CASSPGQGARPLHF

J: TRBJ2-5
V: TRBV2
size: .
D: .
DNA: TGTGCCAGCAGTGATCCGGGGAGACTCCAAGAGACCCAGTACTTC
CDR3: CASSDPGRLQETQYF

J: TRBJ2-7
V: TRBV19
size: .
D: .
DNA: TGTGCCAGTAGTATGGACTACTACGAGCAGTACTTC
CDR3: CASSMDYYEQYF

J: TRBJ2-5
V: TRBV18
size: .
D: .
DNA: TGTGCCAGCTCACCTACGAAGCTGTGGGAGACCCAGTACTTC
CDR3: CASSPTKLWETQYF

J: TRBJ2-2
V: TRBV4-3
size: .
D: .
DNA: TGCGCCAGCAGCCAAGGGGGCGGGATTGGGGAGCTGTTTTTT
CDR3: CASSQGGGIGELFF